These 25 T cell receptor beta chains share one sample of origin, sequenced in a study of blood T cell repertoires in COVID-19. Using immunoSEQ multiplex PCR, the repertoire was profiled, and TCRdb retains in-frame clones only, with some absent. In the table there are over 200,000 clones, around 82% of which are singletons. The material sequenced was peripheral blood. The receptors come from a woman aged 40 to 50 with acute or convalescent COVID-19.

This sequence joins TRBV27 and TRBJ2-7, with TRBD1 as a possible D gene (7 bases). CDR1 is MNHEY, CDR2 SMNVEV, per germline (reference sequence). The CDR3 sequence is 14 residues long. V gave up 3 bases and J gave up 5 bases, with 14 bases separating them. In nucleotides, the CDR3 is TGTGCCAGCAGTTTGTCAGGGGGGTTCGACGAGCAGTACTTC. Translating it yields CASSLSGGFDEQYF.

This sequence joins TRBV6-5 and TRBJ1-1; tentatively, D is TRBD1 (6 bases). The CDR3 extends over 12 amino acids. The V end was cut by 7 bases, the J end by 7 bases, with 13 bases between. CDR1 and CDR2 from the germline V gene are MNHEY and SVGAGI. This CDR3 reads CASTRGGDEAFF. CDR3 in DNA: TGTGCCAGCACACGAGGGGGTGATGAAGCTTTCTTT.

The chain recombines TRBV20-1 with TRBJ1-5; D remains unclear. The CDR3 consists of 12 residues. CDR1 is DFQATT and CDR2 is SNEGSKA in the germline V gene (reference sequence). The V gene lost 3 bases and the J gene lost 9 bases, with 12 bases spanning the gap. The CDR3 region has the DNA TGCAGTGCTAGTGAACCGGGTAGGCCCCAGCATTTT. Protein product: CSASEPGRPQHF.

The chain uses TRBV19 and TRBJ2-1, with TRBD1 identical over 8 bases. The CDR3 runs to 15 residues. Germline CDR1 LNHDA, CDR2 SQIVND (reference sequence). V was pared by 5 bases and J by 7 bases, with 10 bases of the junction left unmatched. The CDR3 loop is CASSVDQGASNEQFF. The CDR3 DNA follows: TGTGCCAGTAGTGTCGATCAGGGGGCATCGAATGAGCAGTTCTTC.

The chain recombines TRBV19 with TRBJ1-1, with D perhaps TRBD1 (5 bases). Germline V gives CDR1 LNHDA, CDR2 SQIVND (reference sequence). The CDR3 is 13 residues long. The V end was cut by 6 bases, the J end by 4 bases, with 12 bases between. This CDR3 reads CASSDRVVTEAFF. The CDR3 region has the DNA TGTGCCAGTAGCGACAGAGTGGTCACTGAAGCTTTCTTT.

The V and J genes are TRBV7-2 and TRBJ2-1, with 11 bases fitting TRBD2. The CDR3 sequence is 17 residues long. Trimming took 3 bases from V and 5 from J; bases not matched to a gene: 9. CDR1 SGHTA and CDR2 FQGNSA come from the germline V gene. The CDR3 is CASSLGSGGAMHNEQFF. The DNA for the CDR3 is TGTGCCAGCAGCTTGGGTAGCGGGGGGGCCATGCACAATGAGCAGTTCTTC.

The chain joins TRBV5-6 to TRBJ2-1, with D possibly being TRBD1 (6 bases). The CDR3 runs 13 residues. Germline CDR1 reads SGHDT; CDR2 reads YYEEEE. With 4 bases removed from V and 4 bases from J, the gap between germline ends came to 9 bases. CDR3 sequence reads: CASSIDRYNEQFF. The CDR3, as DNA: TGTGCCAGCAGCATAGACAGGTACAATGAGCAGTTCTTC.

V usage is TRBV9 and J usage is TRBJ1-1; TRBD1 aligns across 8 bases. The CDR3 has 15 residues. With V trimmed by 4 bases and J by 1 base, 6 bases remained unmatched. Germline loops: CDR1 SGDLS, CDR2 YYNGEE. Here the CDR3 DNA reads TGTGCCAGCAGCCTCCGGACAGGGACGAACACTGAAGCTTTCTTT. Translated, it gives CASSLRTGTNTEAFF.

Here the CDR3 DNA reads TGCGCCAGCACTTTCAGCGGGAGCATAGTACAAGATACGCAGTATTTT. As protein: CASTFSGSIVQDTQYF. This chain uses TRBV10-2 with TRBJ2-3; 8 bases map to TRBD2. Germline V lookup: CDR1 WSHSY, CDR2 SAAADI. The CDR3 has 16 residues. V was clipped by 7 bases and J by 5 bases; unmatched bases: 14.

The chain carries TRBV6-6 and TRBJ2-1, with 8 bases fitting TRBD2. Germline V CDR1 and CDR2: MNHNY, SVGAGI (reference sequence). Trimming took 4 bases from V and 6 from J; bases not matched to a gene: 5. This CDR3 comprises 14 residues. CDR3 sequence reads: CASSSGTRGNEQFF. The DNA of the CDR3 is TGTGCCAGCAGTTCCGGGACTAGGGGCAATGAGCAGTTCTTC.

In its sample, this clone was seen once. The CDR3 spells CASSYQEVPTYEQYF. The CDR3 region has the DNA TGTGCCAGCAGTTACCAGGAAGTACCCACCTACGAGCAGTACTTC. The chain carries TRBV6-6 and TRBJ2-7; D gene unclear. The germline gives CDR1 MNHNY, CDR2 SVGAGI (reference sequence). The CDR3 extends over 15 amino acids. V lost 2 bases to trimming and J lost 2 bases, with 13 bases between them.

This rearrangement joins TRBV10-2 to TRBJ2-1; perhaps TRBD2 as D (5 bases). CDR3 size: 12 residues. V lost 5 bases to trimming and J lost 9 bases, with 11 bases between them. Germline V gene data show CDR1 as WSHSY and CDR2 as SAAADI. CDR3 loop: CASSRTGLEQFF. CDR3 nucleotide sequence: TGCGCCAGCAGTCGGACTGGCCTTGAGCAGTTCTTC.

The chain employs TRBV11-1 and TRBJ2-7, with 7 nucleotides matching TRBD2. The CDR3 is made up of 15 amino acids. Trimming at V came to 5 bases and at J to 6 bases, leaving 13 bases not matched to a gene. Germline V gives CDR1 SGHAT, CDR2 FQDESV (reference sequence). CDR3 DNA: TGTGCCAGCAGCCTCCGACTAGCCGGGCTTACCGAGCAGTACTTC. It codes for CASSLRLAGLTEQYF. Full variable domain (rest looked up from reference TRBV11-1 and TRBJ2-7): EAEVAQSPRYKITEKSQAVAFWCDPISGHATLYWYRQILGQGPELLVQFQDESVVDDSQLPKDRFSAERLKGVDSTLKIQPAELGDSAMYLCASSLRLAGLTEQYFGPGTRLTVT.

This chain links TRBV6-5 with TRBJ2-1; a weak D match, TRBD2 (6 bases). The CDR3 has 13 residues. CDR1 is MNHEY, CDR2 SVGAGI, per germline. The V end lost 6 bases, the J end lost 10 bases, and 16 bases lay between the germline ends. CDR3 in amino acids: CASRRDPSQEQFF. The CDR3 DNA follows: TGTGCCAGCAGGCGGGACCCCTCGCAGGAGCAGTTCTTC.

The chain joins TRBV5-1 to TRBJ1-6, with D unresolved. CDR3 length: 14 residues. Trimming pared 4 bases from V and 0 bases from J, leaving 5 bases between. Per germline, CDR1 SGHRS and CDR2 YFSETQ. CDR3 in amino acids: CASSLSSYNSPLHF. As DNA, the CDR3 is TGCGCCAGCAGCCTGAGCTCCTATAATTCACCCCTCCACTTT. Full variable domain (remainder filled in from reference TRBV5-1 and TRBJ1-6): KAGVTQTPRYLIKTRGQQVTLSCSPISGHRSVSWYQQTPGQGLQFLFEYFSETQRNKGNFPGRFSGRQFSNSRSEMNVSTLELGDSALYLCASSLSSYNSPLHFGNGTRLTVT.

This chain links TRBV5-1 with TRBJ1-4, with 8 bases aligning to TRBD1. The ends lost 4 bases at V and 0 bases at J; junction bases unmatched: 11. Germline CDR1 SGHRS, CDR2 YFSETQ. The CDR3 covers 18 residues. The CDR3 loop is CASSPRQGLEATNEKLFF. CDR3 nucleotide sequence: TGCGCCAGCAGCCCCAGACAGGGGCTAGAAGCAACTAATGAAAAACTGTTTTTT. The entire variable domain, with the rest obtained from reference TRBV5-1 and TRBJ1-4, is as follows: KAGVTQTPRYLIKTRGQQVTLSCSPISGHRSVSWYQQTPGQGLQFLFEYFSETQRNKGNFPGRFSGRQFSNSRSEMNVSTLELGDSALYLCASSPRQGLEATNEKLFFGSGTQLSVL.

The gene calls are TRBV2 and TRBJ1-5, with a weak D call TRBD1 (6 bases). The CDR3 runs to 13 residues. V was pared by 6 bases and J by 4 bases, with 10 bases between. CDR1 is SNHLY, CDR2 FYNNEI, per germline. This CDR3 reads CASSPTGNQPQHF. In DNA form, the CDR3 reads TGTGCCAGCAGCCCAACAGGGAATCAGCCCCAGCATTTT. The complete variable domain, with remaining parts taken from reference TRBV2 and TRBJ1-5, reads EPEVTQTPSHQVTQMGQEVILRCVPISNHLYFYWYRQILGQKVEFLVSFYNNEISEKSEIFDDQFSVERPDGSNFTLKIRSTKLEDSAMYFCASSPTGNQPQHFGDGTRLSIL.

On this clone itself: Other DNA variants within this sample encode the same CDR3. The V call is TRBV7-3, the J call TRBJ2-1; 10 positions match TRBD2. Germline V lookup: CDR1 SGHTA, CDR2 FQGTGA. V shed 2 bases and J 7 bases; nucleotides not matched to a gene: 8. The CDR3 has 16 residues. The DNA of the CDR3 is TGTGCCAGCAGCTTAGGTCCAGCGGGGGGGAGAAATGAGCAGTTCTTC. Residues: CASSLGPAGGRNEQFF.

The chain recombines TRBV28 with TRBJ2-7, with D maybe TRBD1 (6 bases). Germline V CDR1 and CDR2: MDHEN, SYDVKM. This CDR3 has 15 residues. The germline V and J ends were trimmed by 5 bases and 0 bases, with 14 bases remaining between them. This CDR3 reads CASSPQGRNSYEQYF. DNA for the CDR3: TGTGCCAGCAGTCCGCAGGGGCGGAACTCCTACGAGCAGTACTTC.

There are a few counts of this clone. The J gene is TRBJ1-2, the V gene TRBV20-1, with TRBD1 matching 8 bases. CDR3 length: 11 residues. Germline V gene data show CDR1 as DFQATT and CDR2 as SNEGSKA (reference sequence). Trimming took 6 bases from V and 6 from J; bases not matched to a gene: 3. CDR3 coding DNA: TGCAGTGCCCGGACAGGGAATGGCTACACCTTC. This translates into CSARTGNGYTF.

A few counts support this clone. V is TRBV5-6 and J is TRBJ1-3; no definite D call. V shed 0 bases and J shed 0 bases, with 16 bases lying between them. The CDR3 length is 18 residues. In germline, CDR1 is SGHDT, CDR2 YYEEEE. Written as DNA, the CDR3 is TGTGCCAGCAGCTTGGGGGAGACACGTCGGGGCTCTGGAAACACCATATATTTT. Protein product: CASSLGETRRGSGNTIYF.

The CDR3 here is CASSPLASNTGELFF. CDR3 nucleotides: TGTGCCAGCTCACCTCTAGCGTCGAACACCGGGGAGCTGTTTTTT. V is TRBV18 and J is TRBJ2-2; D might be TRBD2 (6 bases). From germline, CDR1 is KGHSH and CDR2 LQKENI. The CDR3 is made up of 15 amino acids. V gave up 3 bases and J gave up 0 bases, with 8 bases separating them.

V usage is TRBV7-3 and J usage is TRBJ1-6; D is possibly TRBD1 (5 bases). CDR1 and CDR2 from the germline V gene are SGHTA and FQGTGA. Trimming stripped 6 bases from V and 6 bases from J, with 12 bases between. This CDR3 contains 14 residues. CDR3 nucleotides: TGTGCCAGCAGTATGACAGCAACTAATTCACCCCTCCACTTT. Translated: CASSMTATNSPLHF.

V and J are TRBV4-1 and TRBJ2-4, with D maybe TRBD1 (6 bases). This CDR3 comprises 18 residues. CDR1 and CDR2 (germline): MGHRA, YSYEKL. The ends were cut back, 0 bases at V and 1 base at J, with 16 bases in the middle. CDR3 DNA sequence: TGCGCCAGCAGCCAAGATAGGGCAGGGGCAAAGGCCAAAAACATTCAGTACTTC. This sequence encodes CASSQDRAGAKAKNIQYF.

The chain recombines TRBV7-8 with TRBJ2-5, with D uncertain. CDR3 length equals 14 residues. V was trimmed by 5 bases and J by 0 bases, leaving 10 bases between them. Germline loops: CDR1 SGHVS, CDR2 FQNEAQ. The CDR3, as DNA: TGTGCCAGCAGCCCCCTTCCTTACCAAGAGACCCAGTACTTC. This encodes CASSPLPYQETQYF.